This T cell receptor (beta chain) appears in the sequencing data of a study of T cell responses to AZD1222 COVID-19 vaccine. Germline lookup yields CDR1 MNHEY and CDR2 SVGAGI. The CDR3 covers 16 residues. With 0 bases removed from V and 4 bases from J, the gap between germline ends came to 15 bases. The repertoire was sequenced with immunoSEQ multiplex PCR; TCRdb's copy has only in-frame clones and lacks some. This repertoire shows 100,000 to 150,000 clones, around 90% found once; its top ten account for roughly 3.9%. Notes on the study in general: Unmutated regions of variants are reportedly targeted by nearly half of spike-specific TCRs. Spike regions recognized by vaccine-associated CD4 TCRs spanned the protein, led by 160-218 and 743-854. Every sample of the repertoires postdated the peak T cell response. It was only 6 or 7 AZD1222 recipients who were seropositive at baseline.

As concerns this clone: As yet, its antigen is unknown.

The TCR comes from an adult in good health. The rearrangement uses TRBV6-5 and TRBJ1-2; weak D call: TRBD1 (6 bases). This specimen consisted of peripheral blood, obtained on day 0 of AZD1222 vaccination. The DNA of the CDR3 is TGTGCCAGCAGTTACTCGAGTACGGGGGCTGGCTATGGCTACACCTTC. Its protein is CASSYSSTGAGYGYTF.